This T cell receptor (beta chain) is drawn from a study of molecular identifiers for immune sequencing clone quantification. Whole-study context: Four portions were sequenced after RNA from about 20,000 or 100,000 naive CD8 cells was split five ways in replicates.

Preparation of the bulk TCR libraries relied on previously described methods and listed TCR primers. In TCRdb, the PCR reads were re-called with MiXCR into one record per CDR3 protein. The sample shows more than 450,000 distinct CDR3 sequences, around 23% of them seen only once. Sorted cell numbers of about 17,000 to 1,100,000, with 10%, 30% or 50% RNA, served as input for naive CD8 libraries. Naive CD8 T cells were FACS-sorted by CD8+CD4-CCR7+CD45RA+ markers. The J segment lost 3 bases and the V segment lost 2 bases, leaving 3 bases of the junction unmatched. The CDR3 has 15 residues. The germline V gene has CDR1 MNHEY and CDR2 SVGAGI.

Sequenced: naive CD8+ T cells from blood, with Jurkat cell RNA spiked in. Subset defined: FACS-sorted CD8+CD4-CCR7+CD45RA+ naive T cells. This clonotype originated in a human donor in good health. Some libraries in this study had Jurkat cell RNA spiked in. The rearrangement joins TRBV6-5 to TRBJ2-7, with 11 nucleotides matching TRBD1. The CDR3 bases are TGTGCCAGCAGTTACAAGGGACAGGGGGGCTACGAGCAGTACTTC. Amino acids: CASSYKGQGGYEQYF.